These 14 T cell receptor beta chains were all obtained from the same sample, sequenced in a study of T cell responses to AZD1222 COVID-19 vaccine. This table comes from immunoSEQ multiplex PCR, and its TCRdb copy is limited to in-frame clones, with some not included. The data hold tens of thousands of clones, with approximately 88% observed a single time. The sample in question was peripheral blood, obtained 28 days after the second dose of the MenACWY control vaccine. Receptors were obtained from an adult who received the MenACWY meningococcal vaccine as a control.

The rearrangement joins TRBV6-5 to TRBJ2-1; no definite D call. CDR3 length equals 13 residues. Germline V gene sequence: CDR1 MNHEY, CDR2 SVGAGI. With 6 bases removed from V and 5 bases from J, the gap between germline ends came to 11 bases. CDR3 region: CASRFGSNNEQFF. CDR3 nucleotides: TGTGCCAGCAGGTTTGGGTCGAACAATGAGCAGTTCTTC.

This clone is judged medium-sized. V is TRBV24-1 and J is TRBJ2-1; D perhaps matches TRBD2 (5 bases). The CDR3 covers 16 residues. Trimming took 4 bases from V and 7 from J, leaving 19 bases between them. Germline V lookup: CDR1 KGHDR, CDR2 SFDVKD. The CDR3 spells CATSEAREVGRNEQFF. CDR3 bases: TGTGCCACCAGTGAGGCCCGGGAAGTAGGCAGGAATGAGCAGTTCTTC.

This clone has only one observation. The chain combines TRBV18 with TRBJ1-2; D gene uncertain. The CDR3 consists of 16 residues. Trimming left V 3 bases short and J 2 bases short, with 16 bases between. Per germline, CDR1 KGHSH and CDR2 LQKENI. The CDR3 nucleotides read TGTGCCAGCTCACCCGCCGAATTTTCGCAGAACTATGGCTACACCTTC. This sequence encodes CASSPAEFSQNYGYTF.

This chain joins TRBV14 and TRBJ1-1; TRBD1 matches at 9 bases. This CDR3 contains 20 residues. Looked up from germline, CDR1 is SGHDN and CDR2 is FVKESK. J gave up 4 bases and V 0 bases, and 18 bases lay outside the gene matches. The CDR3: CASSQDKRGERTGDVTEAFF. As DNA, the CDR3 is TGTGCCAGCAGCCAAGATAAAAGGGGGGAGCGGACAGGGGATGTCACTGAAGCTTTCTTT. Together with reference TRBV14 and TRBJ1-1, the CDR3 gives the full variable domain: EAGVTQFPSHSVIEKGQTVTLRCDPISGHDNLYWYRRVMGKEIKFLLHFVKESKQDESGMPNNRFLAERTGGTYSTLKVQPAELEDSGVYFCASSQDKRGERTGDVTEAFFGQGTRLTVV.

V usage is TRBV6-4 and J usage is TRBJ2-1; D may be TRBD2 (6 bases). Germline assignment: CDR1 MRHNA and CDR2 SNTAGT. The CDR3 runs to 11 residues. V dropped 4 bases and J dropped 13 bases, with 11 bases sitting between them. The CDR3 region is CASSVGGNQFF. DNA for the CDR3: TGTGCCAGCAGTGTAGGAGGGAATCAGTTCTTC.

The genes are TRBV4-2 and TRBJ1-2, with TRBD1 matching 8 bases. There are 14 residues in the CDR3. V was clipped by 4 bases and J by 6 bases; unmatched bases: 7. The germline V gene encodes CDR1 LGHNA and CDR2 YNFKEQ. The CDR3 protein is CASSPGQGGDGYTF. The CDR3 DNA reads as TGTGCCAGCAGCCCAGGACAGGGAGGTGATGGCTACACCTTC.

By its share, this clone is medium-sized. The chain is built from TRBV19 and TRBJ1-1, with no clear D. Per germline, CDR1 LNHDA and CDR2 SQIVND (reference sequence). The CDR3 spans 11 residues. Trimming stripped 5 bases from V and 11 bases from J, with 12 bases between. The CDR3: CASSYMDSAFF. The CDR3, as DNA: TGTGCCAGTAGTTACATGGATTCGGCTTTCTTT.

The CDR3 DNA sequence: TGTGCCAGCAAGGGCCTTGATAATTCACCCCTCCACTTT. It is translated as CASKGLDNSPLHF. V usage is TRBV25-1 and J usage is TRBJ1-6, with no clear D. Looked up from germline, CDR1 is MGHDK and CDR2 is SYGVNS. The V end was cut by 7 bases, the J end by 5 bases, with 9 bases between. The CDR3 consists of 13 residues.

As DNA, the CDR3 is TGTGCCACCAGTGATGCGAACAGGGGGCTGAGCTCCTACAATGAGCAGTTCTTC. Protein product: CATSDANRGLSSYNEQFF. The chain recombines TRBV24-1 with TRBJ2-1, with TRBD1 matching over 9 bases. The CDR3 is 18 residues long. Germline CDR1 is KGHDR and CDR2 is SFDVKD. The J segment lost 0 bases and the V segment lost 3 bases, leaving 8 bases of the junction unmatched.

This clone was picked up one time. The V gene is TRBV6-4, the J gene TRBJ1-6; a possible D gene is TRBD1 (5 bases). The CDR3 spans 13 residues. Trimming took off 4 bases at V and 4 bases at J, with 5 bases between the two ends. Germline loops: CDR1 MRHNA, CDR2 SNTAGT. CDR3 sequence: CASSGQYNSPLHF. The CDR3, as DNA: TGTGCCAGCAGTGGACAGTATAATTCACCCCTCCACTTT.

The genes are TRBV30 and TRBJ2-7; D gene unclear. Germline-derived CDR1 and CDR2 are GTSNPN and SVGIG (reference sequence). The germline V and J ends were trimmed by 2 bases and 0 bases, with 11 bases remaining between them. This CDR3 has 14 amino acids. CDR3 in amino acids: CAWSLGALSYEQYF. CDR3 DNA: TGTGCCTGGAGTCTCGGTGCCCTCTCCTACGAGCAGTACTTC.

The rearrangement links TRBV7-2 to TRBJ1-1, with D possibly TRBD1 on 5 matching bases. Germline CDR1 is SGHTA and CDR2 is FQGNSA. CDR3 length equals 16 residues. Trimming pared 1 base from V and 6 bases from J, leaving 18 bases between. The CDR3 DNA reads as TGTGCCAGCAGCTTAGATGGCAGGGTTGGTTTCGCTGAAGCTTTCTTT. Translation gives CASSLDGRVGFAEAFF.

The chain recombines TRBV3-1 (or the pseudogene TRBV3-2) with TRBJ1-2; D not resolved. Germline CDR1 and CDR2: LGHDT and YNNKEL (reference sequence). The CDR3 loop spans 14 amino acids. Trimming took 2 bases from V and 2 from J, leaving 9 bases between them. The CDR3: CASSQRNTNYGYTF. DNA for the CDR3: TGTGCCAGCAGCCAAAGGAATACGAACTATGGCTACACCTTC.

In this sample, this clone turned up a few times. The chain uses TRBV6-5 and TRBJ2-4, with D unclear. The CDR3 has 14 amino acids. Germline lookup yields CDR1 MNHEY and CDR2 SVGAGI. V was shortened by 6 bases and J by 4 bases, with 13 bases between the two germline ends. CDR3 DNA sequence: TGTGCCAGCAGCGGTGGAGTTTTTAAAAACATTCAGTACTTC. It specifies CASSGGVFKNIQYF.